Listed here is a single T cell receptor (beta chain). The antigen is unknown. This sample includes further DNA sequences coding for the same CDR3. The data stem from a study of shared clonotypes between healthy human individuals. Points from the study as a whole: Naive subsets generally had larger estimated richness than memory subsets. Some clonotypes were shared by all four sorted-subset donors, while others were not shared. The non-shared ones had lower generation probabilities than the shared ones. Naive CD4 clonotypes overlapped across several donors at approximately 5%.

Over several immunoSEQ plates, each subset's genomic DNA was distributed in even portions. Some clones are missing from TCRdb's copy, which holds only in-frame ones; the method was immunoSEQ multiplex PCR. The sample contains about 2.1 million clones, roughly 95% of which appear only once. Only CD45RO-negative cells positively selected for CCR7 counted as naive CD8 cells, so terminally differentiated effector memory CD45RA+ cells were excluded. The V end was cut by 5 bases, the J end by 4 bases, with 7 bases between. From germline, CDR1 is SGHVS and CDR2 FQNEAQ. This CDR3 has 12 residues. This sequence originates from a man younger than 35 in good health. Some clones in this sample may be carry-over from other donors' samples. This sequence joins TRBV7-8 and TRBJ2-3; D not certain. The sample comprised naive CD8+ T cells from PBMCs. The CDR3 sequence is CASSPFSDTQYF. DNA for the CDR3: TGTGCCAGCAGCCCTTTTTCAGATACGCAGTATTTT.